This is a list of T cell receptor beta chains from one sample in a study of somatic mutations in cytotoxic T cells in rheumatoid arthritis. The assay was immunoSEQ multiplex PCR, and TCRdb's table has in-frame clones only and misses some. Found here are 15,000 or so clones, 82% of them singletons; the top ten hold about a sixth. Source material: CD8+ T cells sorted from blood. The receptors stem from a woman in her forties or fifties with rheumatoid arthritis. Each CDR3 is given with its conserved first and last residue. D genes are given only for firm matches. Clone size appears in some rows only: once, few, many, or a class for an expanded clone.

.	TRBV11-3	TRBJ2-3	TRBD1	TGTGCCAGCAGCCATGACACCGGGACAGGAGGTGTAGATACGCAGTATTTT	CASSHDTGTGGVDTQYF
.	TRBV5-1	TRBJ1-2	TRBD1	TGCGCCAGCAGCTCAGAACCAGGGGGGTATGGCTACACCTTC	CASSSEPGGYGYTF
.	TRBV27	TRBJ2-1	.	TGTGCCAGCAGTTTGCGATCCTACAATGAGCAGTTCTTC	CASSLRSYNEQFF
.	TRBV6-5	TRBJ2-5	.	TGTGCCAGCAGCCTACAGTACCAAGAGACCCAGTACTTC	CASSLQYQETQYF
few	TRBV4-1	TRBJ2-7	TRBD1	TGCGCCAGCAGCCAAGTTGTAGGGGGCACCTTTCTCTACGAGCAGTACTTC	CASSQVVGGTFLYEQYF
.	TRBV30	TRBJ1-3	.	TGTGCCTGGAGTAGCCGGGGATCTGGAAACACCATATATTTT	CAWSSRGSGNTIYF
few	TRBV2	TRBJ2-4	.	TGTGCCAGCAGTGAAATGGGCGGAATACTAGCCAAAAACATTCAGTACTTC	CASSEMGGILAKNIQYF
.	TRBV6-1	TRBJ1-5	.	TGTGCCAGCAGTGGAAGAATTGGGGGGACTAGCAATCAGCCCCAGCATTTT	CASSGRIGGTSNQPQHF
.	TRBV6-5	TRBJ2-1	TRBD2	TGTGCCAGCAGTTCCCGGACTAGCGGGACTGTTGAGCAGTTCTTC	CASSSRTSGTVEQFF
large	TRBV5-1	TRBJ2-7	.	TGCGCCAGCACCGAAGGAGGGGTTTACGAGCAGTACTTC	CASTEGGVYEQYF
.	TRBV25-1	TRBJ1-2	.	TGTGCCAGCAGTGAACCGGATGGGGACGGCTACACCTTC	CASSEPDGDGYTF
.	TRBV25-1	TRBJ1-1	TRBD1	TGTGCCAGCACCACAGGGGGTTACACTGAAGCTTTCTTT	CASTTGGYTEAFF
.	TRBV9	TRBJ2-5	.	TGTGCCAGCAGCGCGACGGTGGCGGATAGAGAGACCCAGTACTTC	CASSATVADRETQYF
once	TRBV19	TRBJ1-4	.	TGTGCCAGTAGTTCCCGGACAGTACCTGAAAAACTGTTTTTT	CASSSRTVPEKLFF
.	TRBV18	TRBJ2-2	.	TGTGCCAGCTCACCACCGCTATCAGCGAACACCGGGGAGCTGTTTTTT	CASSPPLSANTGELFF
.	TRBV4-3	TRBJ2-3	.	TGCGCCAGCAGCCAAGGGCAGGGAAACACAGATACGCAGTATTTT	CASSQGQGNTDTQYF
.	TRBV30	TRBJ2-7	.	TGTGCCTGGAGTGGGGGTGTGGGCGAGCAGTACTTC	CAWSGGVGEQYF
.	TRBV7-2	TRBJ2-1	TRBD1	TGTGCCAGCAGCTTACCGTCCGGGCAGGGGGACCGGGATGAGCAGTTCTTC	CASSLPSGQGDRDEQFF
.	TRBV10-1	TRBJ1-2	.	TGCGCCAGCTTAGGTTTTCTCTATGGCTACACCTTC	CASLGFLYGYTF
.	TRBV10-3	TRBJ2-7	.	TGTGCCATCAGTGAGGGAGGTAGGGGTGGCGAGCAGTACTTC	CAISEGGRGGEQYF
.	TRBV27	TRBJ2-3	TRBD2	TGTGCCACTAGAGGACTAGCGGGAGCCGATACGCAGTATTTT	CATRGLAGADTQYF
.	TRBV25-1	TRBJ1-4	.	TGTGCCAGCAGTGACGGAGGGGGTGGTTTGTTTTTT	CASSDGGGGLFF
few	TRBV9	TRBJ2-2	TRBD2	TGTGCCAGCAGCGACCCTGGTAGCGGGAGCGACACCGGGGAGCTGTTTTTT	CASSDPGSGSDTGELFF
few	TRBV9	TRBJ1-6	TRBD1	TGTGCCAGCAGCGTCGGGACAGGGTATTCACCCCTCCACTTT	CASSVGTGYSPLHF
few	TRBV4-2	TRBJ2-7	.	TGTGCCAGCAGCCAAAGTAACAGCAACTACGAGCAGTACTTC	CASSQSNSNYEQYF
.	TRBV7-2	TRBJ1-1	TRBD1	TGTGCCAGCACCTCTAGGTTGGGACAGGGGGCTACTGAAGCTTTCTTT	CASTSRLGQGATEAFF
.	TRBV28	TRBJ1-2	.	TGTGCCAGCAGACCTATCGGAAACTATGGCTACACCTTC	CASRPIGNYGYTF
.	TRBV20-1	TRBJ2-1	.	TGCAGTGCCCAACCTTACAATGAGCAGTTCTTC	CSAQPYNEQFF
once	TRBV4-1	TRBJ2-3	TRBD2	TGCGCCAGCAGCCAAGTAGTGCTAGCGGGGGACACAGATACGCAGTATTTT	CASSQVVLAGDTDTQYF
.	TRBV7-8	TRBJ2-3	.	TGTGCCAGCAGCTTAGCGGGTACCGCAGATACGCAGTATTTT	CASSLAGTADTQYF
.	TRBV7-8	TRBJ2-2	TRBD1	TGTGCCAGCAGCTTAGGGGGGACAGGGGAAAGGACCGGGGAGCTGTTTTTT	CASSLGGTGERTGELFF
.	TRBV7-6	TRBJ2-7	.	TGTGCCAGCAGCCCCAGGGACCCAGACTACGAGCAGTACTTC	CASSPRDPDYEQYF
.	TRBV27	TRBJ2-3	.	TGTGCCAGCAGTTTCGGTGGGGGGGCCCGGGGAGATACGCAGTATTTT	CASSFGGGARGDTQYF
.	TRBV28	TRBJ2-1	.	TGTGCCAGCAGAAAGGGTGGGGAGCAGTTCTTC	CASRKGGEQFF
.	TRBV7-3	TRBJ2-7	.	TGTGCCAGCGGACCAACCCCTGGGGCGACCTACGAGCAGTACTTC	CASGPTPGATYEQYF
.	TRBV27	TRBJ2-2	TRBD2	TGTGCCAGCAGTTTATGGGGGGCGGGAGGGAGCACCGGGGAGCTGTTTTTT	CASSLWGAGGSTGELFF
.	TRBV13	TRBJ2-5	TRBD1	TGTGCCAGCAGCTTAGCGACAGGGGGTCCACAAGAGACCCAGTACTTC	CASSLATGGPQETQYF
.	TRBV18	TRBJ2-3	.	TGTGCCAGCTCAGACCGGGACACAGATACGCAGTATTTT	CASSDRDTDTQYF
.	TRBV6-6	TRBJ2-7	.	TGTGCCAGCAGTTACTCGAAAAACGAGCAGTACTTC	CASSYSKNEQYF
.	TRBV28	TRBJ2-7	TRBD2	TGTGCCAGCAGTACATTCGGGACTAACTCCTACGAGCAGTACTTC	CASSTFGTNSYEQYF